The rows below give T cell receptor beta chains drawn from one sample of a study of blood T cell repertoires in COVID-19. Clones were sequenced by immunoSEQ multiplex PCR, and TCRdb holds only the in-frame ones, with some missing. Of some 180,000 clones in the sample, under 80% were seen once. The source material was peripheral blood. These receptors originate from a man aged 45-65 years who had recovered from COVID-19. The CDR3 runs from the conserved cysteine through the conserved F or W. Fields, in order: J gene, D gene, clone size, V gene, CDR3 length, CDR3 protein, CDR3 DNA. The D gene is left open where the match is weak. Expanded clones are given a class, and other clones once, few, many or no size at all.

J gene: TRBJ2-2; D gene: TRBD2; clone size: .; V gene: TRBV11-2; CDR3 length: 16; CDR3 protein: CASSAGGDSNTGELFF; CDR3 DNA: TGTGCCAGCAGCGCCGGGGGGGATTCGAACACCGGGGAGCTGTTTTTT
J gene: TRBJ1-6; D gene: TRBD1; clone size: .; V gene: TRBV15; CDR3 length: 16; CDR3 protein: CATSSLRDSKGSPLHF; CDR3 DNA: TGTGCCACCAGCAGTCTCAGGGACAGTAAAGGTTCACCCCTCCACTTT
J gene: TRBJ2-5; D gene: TRBD1; clone size: few; V gene: TRBV24-1; CDR3 length: 15; CDR3 protein: CATSEPTGGGETQYF; CDR3 DNA: TGTGCCACCAGTGAACCGACAGGGGGCGGAGAGACCCAGTACTTC
J gene: TRBJ2-5; D gene: TRBD2; clone size: .; V gene: TRBV5-1; CDR3 length: 17; CDR3 protein: CASSPGTSGRRSETQYF; CDR3 DNA: TGCGCCAGCAGCCCGGGGACTAGCGGGAGGAGGTCAGAGACCCAGTACTTC
J gene: TRBJ2-2; D gene: .; clone size: .; V gene: TRBV29-1; CDR3 length: 11; CDR3 protein: CSVTDTGELFF; CDR3 DNA: TGCAGCGTTACGGACACCGGGGAGCTGTTTTTT
J gene: TRBJ2-1; D gene: .; clone size: .; V gene: TRBV7-3; CDR3 length: 14; CDR3 protein: CASSHSSRANEQFF; CDR3 DNA: TGTGCCAGCAGCCACTCCTCGAGGGCCAATGAGCAGTTCTTC
J gene: TRBJ1-1; D gene: .; clone size: .; V gene: TRBV19; CDR3 length: 11; CDR3 protein: CASTGATEAFF; CDR3 DNA: TGTGCCAGTACAGGTGCCACTGAAGCTTTCTTT
J gene: TRBJ2-5; D gene: .; clone size: few; V gene: TRBV27; CDR3 length: 14; CDR3 protein: CASSLWGGGETQYF; CDR3 DNA: TGTGCCAGCAGTTTGTGGGGAGGAGGAGAGACCCAGTACTTC
J gene: TRBJ2-5; D gene: TRBD1; clone size: .; V gene: TRBV5-4; CDR3 length: 19; CDR3 protein: CASSLAAGGWAGFQETQYF; CDR3 DNA: TGTGCCAGCAGCTTGGCCGCAGGGGGCTGGGCGGGATTTCAAGAGACCCAGTACTTC
J gene: TRBJ1-1; D gene: .; clone size: .; V gene: TRBV20-1; CDR3 length: 11; CDR3 protein: CSASRLGDAFF; CDR3 DNA: TGCAGTGCTAGTCGCCTGGGCGACGCTTTCTTT
J gene: TRBJ2-5; D gene: TRBD2; clone size: .; V gene: TRBV5-1; CDR3 length: 16; CDR3 protein: CASTSRREGRGETQYF; CDR3 DNA: TGCGCCAGCACCTCCCGAAGGGAGGGGCGTGGAGAGACCCAGTACTTC
J gene: TRBJ1-5; D gene: .; clone size: .; V gene: TRBV2; CDR3 length: 13; CDR3 protein: CASTLEEGQPQHF; CDR3 DNA: TGTGCCAGCACCCTAGAGGAGGGTCAGCCCCAGCATTTT
J gene: TRBJ1-5; D gene: TRBD1; clone size: .; V gene: TRBV28; CDR3 length: 14; CDR3 protein: CASSLGTGFQPQHF; CDR3 DNA: TGTGCCAGCAGTTTGGGGACAGGCTTTCAGCCCCAGCATTTT
J gene: TRBJ2-5; D gene: TRBD1; clone size: once; V gene: TRBV27; CDR3 length: 16; CDR3 protein: CASSRTGGMYQETQYF; CDR3 DNA: TGTGCCAGCAGTCGTACAGGGGGGATGTACCAAGAGACCCAGTACTTC
J gene: TRBJ2-7; D gene: TRBD2; clone size: .; V gene: TRBV5-1; CDR3 length: 18; CDR3 protein: CASSRGLAGGGKTDEQYF; CDR3 DNA: TGCGCCAGCAGCAGGGGACTAGCGGGAGGGGGTAAGACTGACGAGCAGTACTTC
J gene: TRBJ2-7; D gene: .; clone size: .; V gene: TRBV5-1; CDR3 length: 16; CDR3 protein: CASSTGGSGSFDEQYF; CDR3 DNA: TGCGCCAGCAGCACGGGGGGCTCGGGCTCTTTCGACGAGCAGTACTTC
J gene: TRBJ2-7; D gene: TRBD2; clone size: few; V gene: TRBV5-4; CDR3 length: 15; CDR3 protein: CASSTGGTALPEQYF; CDR3 DNA: TGTGCCAGCAGCACGGGGGGGACCGCGTTACCCGAGCAGTACTTC
J gene: TRBJ2-3; D gene: .; clone size: .; V gene: TRBV5-4; CDR3 length: 17; CDR3 protein: CASSKNRHHINTDTQYF; CDR3 DNA: TGTGCCAGCAGCAAAAACAGGCACCACATTAACACAGATACGCAGTATTTT
J gene: TRBJ1-1; D gene: .; clone size: .; V gene: TRBV28; CDR3 length: 14; CDR3 protein: CASSLRLTRTEAFF; CDR3 DNA: TGTGCCAGCAGTCTCCGTTTGACTAGGACTGAAGCTTTCTTT
J gene: TRBJ2-4; D gene: .; clone size: .; V gene: TRBV19; CDR3 length: 17; CDR3 protein: CASSIHTGWANENIQYF; CDR3 DNA: TGTGCCAGTAGTATTCATACAGGGTGGGCAAACGAAAACATTCAGTACTTC
J gene: TRBJ1-4; D gene: TRBD1; clone size: .; V gene: TRBV3-1/TRBV3-2; CDR3 length: 15; CDR3 protein: CASSQGGQLNEKLFF; CDR3 DNA: TGTGCCAGCAGCCAAGGGGGACAGCTTAATGAAAAACTGTTTTTT
J gene: TRBJ2-7; D gene: TRBD2; clone size: .; V gene: TRBV7-2; CDR3 length: 15; CDR3 protein: CASSFQRSGGYEQYF; CDR3 DNA: TGTGCCAGCAGCTTCCAGAGGTCGGGGGGCTACGAGCAGTACTTC
J gene: TRBJ2-1; D gene: .; clone size: .; V gene: TRBV19; CDR3 length: 12; CDR3 protein: CASSIDRHEQFF; CDR3 DNA: TGTGCCAGTAGTATTGACAGGCATGAGCAGTTCTTC
J gene: TRBJ2-7; D gene: TRBD2; clone size: .; V gene: TRBV15; CDR3 length: 16; CDR3 protein: CATSKTSGWSSYEQYF; CDR3 DNA: TGTGCCACCAGCAAAACTAGCGGGTGGAGCTCCTACGAGCAGTACTTC
J gene: TRBJ2-1; D gene: TRBD2; clone size: .; V gene: TRBV19; CDR3 length: 16; CDR3 protein: CASSIIRGLAINEQFF; CDR3 DNA: TGTGCCAGTAGTATCATTCGCGGACTAGCTATAAATGAGCAGTTCTTC
J gene: TRBJ1-2; D gene: TRBD1; clone size: .; V gene: TRBV7-9; CDR3 length: 14; CDR3 protein: CASSDTGGADGYTF; CDR3 DNA: TGTGCCAGCAGCGATACAGGGGGCGCCGATGGCTACACCTTC
J gene: TRBJ2-2; D gene: .; clone size: .; V gene: TRBV4-1; CDR3 length: 16; CDR3 protein: CASSQETDGHSGELFF; CDR3 DNA: TGCGCCAGCAGCCAAGAAACGGATGGGCACAGCGGGGAGCTGTTTTTT
J gene: TRBJ2-3; D gene: .; clone size: .; V gene: TRBV28; CDR3 length: 15; CDR3 protein: CATKSDRTGTDTQYF; CDR3 DNA: TGTGCCACCAAGAGTGACAGGACAGGCACAGATACGCAGTATTTT
J gene: TRBJ2-1; D gene: .; clone size: .; V gene: TRBV6-2/TRBV6-3; CDR3 length: 16; CDR3 protein: CASSSPIGSPGNEQFF; CDR3 DNA: TGTGCCAGCAGTAGCCCTATTGGGTCACCAGGCAATGAGCAGTTCTTC
J gene: TRBJ1-4; D gene: .; clone size: .; V gene: TRBV6-1; CDR3 length: 16; CDR3 protein: CASSEEGRQNNEKLFF; CDR3 DNA: TGTGCCAGCAGTGAAGAGGGGCGGCAGAATAATGAAAAACTGTTTTTT
J gene: TRBJ2-5; D gene: .; clone size: .; V gene: TRBV9; CDR3 length: 14; CDR3 protein: CASSAWTDQETQYF; CDR3 DNA: TGTGCCAGCAGCGCCTGGACAGACCAAGAGACCCAGTACTTC
J gene: TRBJ2-2; D gene: .; clone size: .; V gene: TRBV6-1; CDR3 length: 15; CDR3 protein: CASSEDGNDTGELFF; CDR3 DNA: TGTGCCAGCAGTGAAGACGGGAATGACACCGGGGAGCTGTTTTTT
J gene: TRBJ2-1; D gene: .; clone size: .; V gene: TRBV3-1/TRBV3-2; CDR3 length: 17; CDR3 protein: CASSQDKVGLGGGEQFF; CDR3 DNA: TGTGCCAGCAGCCAAGATAAAGTCGGACTAGGGGGAGGTGAGCAGTTCTTC
J gene: TRBJ1-6; D gene: TRBD1; clone size: .; V gene: TRBV30; CDR3 length: 15; CDR3 protein: CAWSYRQGRRSPLHF; CDR3 DNA: TGTGCCTGGAGTTACCGACAGGGCCGTAGGTCACCCCTCCACTTT
J gene: TRBJ1-1; D gene: .; clone size: .; V gene: TRBV7-9; CDR3 length: 12; CDR3 protein: CASSLDDGEAFF; CDR3 DNA: TGTGCCAGCAGCTTAGACGACGGGGAAGCTTTCTTT
J gene: TRBJ1-4; D gene: .; clone size: few; V gene: TRBV3-1/TRBV3-2; CDR3 length: 12; CDR3 protein: CASSQNAQKLFF; CDR3 DNA: TGTGCCAGCAGCCAAAATGCGCAAAAACTGTTTTTT
J gene: TRBJ1-2; D gene: .; clone size: .; V gene: TRBV7-9; CDR3 length: 14; CDR3 protein: CASSLSGNYYGYTF; CDR3 DNA: TGTGCCAGCAGCTTAAGCGGGAATTACTATGGCTACACCTTC
J gene: TRBJ2-5; D gene: .; clone size: .; V gene: TRBV12-5; CDR3 length: 13; CDR3 protein: CASAQTETETQYF; CDR3 DNA: TGTGCTAGTGCCCAGACAGAAACGGAGACCCAGTACTTC
J gene: TRBJ2-1; D gene: .; clone size: .; V gene: TRBV3-1/TRBV3-2; CDR3 length: 12; CDR3 protein: CASSRRDSEQFF; CDR3 DNA: TGTGCCAGCAGCCGGCGGGATAGTGAGCAGTTCTTC
J gene: TRBJ1-1; D gene: .; clone size: .; V gene: TRBV18; CDR3 length: 15; CDR3 protein: CASSYTGQGNTEAFF; CDR3 DNA: TGTGCCAGCTCTTATACCGGGCAGGGGAACACTGAAGCTTTCTTT
J gene: TRBJ2-7; D gene: .; clone size: .; V gene: TRBV30; CDR3 length: 14; CDR3 protein: CAWSEGDQGYEQYF; CDR3 DNA: TGTGCCTGGAGTGAAGGAGATCAGGGCTACGAGCAGTACTTC
J gene: TRBJ2-7; D gene: TRBD1; clone size: .; V gene: TRBV6-6; CDR3 length: 15; CDR3 protein: CASSQKGGAPYEQYF; CDR3 DNA: TGTGCCAGCAGCCAGAAAGGGGGCGCGCCCTACGAGCAGTACTTC
J gene: TRBJ2-7; D gene: TRBD2; clone size: .; V gene: TRBV10-1; CDR3 length: 18; CDR3 protein: CASSGSNFWLRGGGEQYF; CDR3 DNA: TGCGCCAGCAGTGGTTCTAACTTTTGGTTAAGGGGCGGGGGCGAGCAGTACTTC
J gene: TRBJ2-7; D gene: .; clone size: .; V gene: TRBV7-9; CDR3 length: 16; CDR3 protein: CASSTTGGLGHGEQYF; CDR3 DNA: TGTGCCAGCAGCACGACCGGGGGGCTGGGCCACGGCGAGCAGTACTTC
J gene: TRBJ2-1; D gene: TRBD1; clone size: .; V gene: TRBV27; CDR3 length: 16; CDR3 protein: CASSPGTGSRGNEQFF; CDR3 DNA: TGTGCCAGCAGTCCCGGGACAGGGAGCCGTGGGAATGAGCAGTTCTTC